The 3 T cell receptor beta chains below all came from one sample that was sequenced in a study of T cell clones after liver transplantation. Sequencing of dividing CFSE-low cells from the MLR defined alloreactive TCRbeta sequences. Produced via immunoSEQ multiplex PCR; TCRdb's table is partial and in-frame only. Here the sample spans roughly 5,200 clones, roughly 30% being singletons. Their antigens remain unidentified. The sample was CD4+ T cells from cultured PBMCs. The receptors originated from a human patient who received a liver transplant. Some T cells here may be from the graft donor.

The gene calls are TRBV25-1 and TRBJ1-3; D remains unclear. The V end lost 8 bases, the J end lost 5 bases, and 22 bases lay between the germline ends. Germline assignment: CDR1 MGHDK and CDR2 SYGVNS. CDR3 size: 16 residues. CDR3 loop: CASALPDRSRRNTIYF. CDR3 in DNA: TGTGCCAGCGCGCTTCCAGACCGGAGTCGTAGAAACACCATATATTTT.

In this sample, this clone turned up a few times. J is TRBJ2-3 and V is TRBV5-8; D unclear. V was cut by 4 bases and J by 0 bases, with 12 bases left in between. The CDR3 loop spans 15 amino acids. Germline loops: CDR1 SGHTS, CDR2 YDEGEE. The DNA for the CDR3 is TGTGCCAGCAGCCAAACCGAATTTAGCACAGATACGCAGTATTTT. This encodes CASSQTEFSTDTQYF. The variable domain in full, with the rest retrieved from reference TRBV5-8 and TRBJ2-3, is EAGVTQSPTHLIKTRGQQATLRCSPISGHTSVYWYQQALGLGLQFLLWYDEGEERNRGNFPPRFSGRQFPNYSSELNVNALELEDSALYLCASSQTEFSTDTQYFGPGTRLTVL.

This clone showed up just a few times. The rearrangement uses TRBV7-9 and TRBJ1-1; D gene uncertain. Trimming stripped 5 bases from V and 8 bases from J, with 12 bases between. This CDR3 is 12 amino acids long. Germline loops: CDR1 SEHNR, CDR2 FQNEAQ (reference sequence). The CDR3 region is CASSRPGSEAFF. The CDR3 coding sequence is TGTGCCAGCAGCCGCCCCGGAAGCGAAGCTTTCTTT.